This is a list of T cell receptor beta chains from one sample in a study of identical twins. TCRdb re-analysed the 5' RACE reads in MiXCR, keeping a single row per CDR3 protein. The sample shows 450,000 to 650,000 distinct CDR3 sequences, roughly 9.5% of them seen only once. The same specimen was also included in a second study, on yellow fever vaccine responses in identical twins.

Sequenced sample: PBMCs. All receptors come from a woman aged 18-29 years in good health. The CDR3 runs from the conserved cysteine through the conserved F or W. A D gene is named only where the DNA matches it firmly. Only part of the rows carry a size: once, few, many, or a class if the clone is expanded.

v_call	j_call	clone_size	d_call	cdr3_aa	cdr3_nt
TRBV28	TRBJ2-2	few	.	CASKERDTGELFF	TGTGCCAGCAAAGAGAGGGACACCGGGGAGCTGTTTTTT
TRBV6-5	TRBJ1-5	many	TRBD1	CASIHLGTGGQPQHF	TGTGCCAGCATTCACTTGGGGACAGGGGGACAGCCCCAGCATTTT
TRBV20-1	TRBJ2-5	many	.	CSASPALGTQYF	TGCAGTGCTAGCCCGGCCCTTGGGACCCAGTACTTC
TRBV29-1	TRBJ2-1	many	TRBD2	CSAVAGFSYNEQFF	TGCAGCGCCGTAGCGGGATTCTCCTACAATGAGCAGTTCTTC
TRBV3-1	TRBJ2-1	.	TRBD1	CASSQLTGDEQFF	TGTGCCAGCAGCCAACTAACAGGGGATGAGCAGTTCTTC
TRBV30	TRBJ2-3	few	TRBD1	CAWSALTGAQYF	TGTGCCTGGAGTGCCCTGACAGGGGCGCAGTATTTT
TRBV12-3/TRBV12-4	TRBJ2-6	many	TRBD1	CASSPLAGTGLFSGANVLTF	TGTGCCAGCAGTCCCTTGGCAGGGACAGGCCTCTTCTCTGGGGCCAACGTCCTGACTTTC
TRBV7-3	TRBJ2-5	many	.	CASSSPNVGEETQYF	TGTGCCAGCAGCTCCCCCAATGTCGGGGAAGAGACCCAGTACTTC
TRBV7-2	TRBJ2-2	.	.	CASSLSWRGDNTGELFF	TGTGCCAGCAGCTTATCGTGGCGGGGAGATAACACCGGGGAGCTGTTTTTT
TRBV10-3	TRBJ2-3	many	TRBD2	CAIKLAGVSTDTQYF	TGTGCCATCAAACTAGCGGGAGTTAGCACAGATACGCAGTATTTT
TRBV24-1	TRBJ2-3	.	.	CATSDKGQFPTDTQYF	TGTGCCACCAGTGACAAAGGACAGTTCCCCACAGATACGCAGTATTTT
TRBV7-9	TRBJ2-3	.	.	CASSFRTAGGTDTQYF	TGTGCCAGCAGCTTCCGGACGGCTGGTGGCACAGATACGCAGTATTTT
TRBV6-1	TRBJ2-2	few	.	CASELFTGELFF	TGTGCCAGCGAGCTCTTCACCGGGGAGCTGTTTTTT
TRBV2	TRBJ2-3	.	TRBD2	CASSQRGGSDTQYF	TGTGCCAGCAGTCAGCGGGGGGGCTCCGATACGCAGTATTTT
TRBV9	TRBJ2-7	.	TRBD1	CASSVAGTGVGEQYF	TGTGCCAGCAGCGTAGCGGGGACAGGGGTCGGCGAGCAGTACTTC
TRBV3-1	TRBJ2-2	few	.	CASSQWGSNTGELFF	TGTGCCAGCAGCCAATGGGGGTCGAACACCGGGGAGCTGTTTTTT
TRBV2	TRBJ2-1	.	.	CASSESAEVYNEQFF	TGTGCCAGCAGTGAGAGTGCGGAGGTCTACAATGAGCAGTTCTTC
TRBV2	TRBJ2-3	.	.	CASNERRDTQYF	TGTGCCAGCAACGAGAGAAGAGATACGCAGTATTTT
TRBV20-1	TRBJ2-1	.	.	CSAKRVDGQFF	TGCAGTGCTAAAAGGGTCGATGGGCAGTTCTTC
TRBV5-1	TRBJ2-1	.	TRBD2	CASSLGVGSGRDSSYNEQFF	TGCGCCAGCAGCTTGGGTGTCGGTAGCGGGCGGGATAGCTCCTACAATGAGCAGTTCTTC
TRBV2	TRBJ2-7	many	.	CASSEGFRGTSSYEQYF	TGTGCCAGCAGTGAGGGATTCAGGGGAACTTCCTCCTACGAGCAGTACTTC
TRBV28	TRBJ1-2	many	.	CASSLLRDHYGYTF	TGTGCCAGCAGCCTTCTCCGGGACCACTATGGCTACACCTTC
TRBV28	TRBJ2-3	few	.	CATGGPTRTDTQYF	TGTGCCACCGGAGGACCCACACGCACAGATACGCAGTATTTT
TRBV12-3/TRBV12-4	TRBJ2-2	.	.	CASTFGDFANTGELFF	TGTGCCAGCACTTTTGGGGACTTCGCGAACACCGGGGAGCTGTTTTTT
TRBV18	TRBJ1-1	.	TRBD1	CASSLDRGNAEAFF	TGTGCCAGCTCTCTAGACAGGGGGAACGCTGAAGCTTTCTTT
TRBV29-1	TRBJ2-5	many	.	CSVEGGGGEETQYF	TGCAGCGTTGAAGGGGGAGGGGGCGAAGAGACCCAGTACTTC
TRBV18	TRBJ2-7	many	.	CASSQSTGSHEQYF	TGTGCCAGCTCACAGTCCACAGGCAGCCACGAGCAGTACTTC
TRBV5-1	TRBJ2-7	many	TRBD1	CASSNPGQGPYEQYF	TGCGCCAGCAGCAACCCGGGACAGGGACCCTACGAGCAGTACTTC
TRBV29-1	TRBJ2-7	many	.	CSVAEGAYEQYF	TGCAGCGTTGCAGAAGGGGCCTACGAGCAGTACTTC
TRBV10-3	TRBJ2-2	.	TRBD1	CAISERQGVVSGELFF	TGTGCCATCAGTGAACGTCAGGGGGTGGTATCCGGGGAGCTGTTTTTT
TRBV6-2/TRBV6-3	TRBJ2-1	.	.	CASSFPWPGAQNEQFF	TGTGCCAGCAGTTTCCCTTGGCCGGGGGCGCAAAATGAGCAGTTCTTC
TRBV6-5	TRBJ1-2	many	.	CASSYSAGSDYGYTF	TGTGCCAGCAGTTACTCTGCAGGATCAGACTATGGCTACACCTTC
TRBV11-1	TRBJ2-7	.	TRBD2	CASSFPSGSPYEQYF	TGTGCCAGCAGCTTCCCCAGCGGGAGCCCCTACGAGCAGTACTTC
TRBV4-3	TRBJ1-2	few	.	CASSQAGFGDGYTF	TGCGCCAGCAGCCAAGCAGGATTTGGGGATGGCTACACCTTC
TRBV6-5	TRBJ2-7	.	TRBD2	CASSSGGVEQYF	TGTGCCAGCAGTTCGGGAGGGGTTGAGCAGTACTTC
TRBV30	TRBJ1-6	.	.	CAWRGSNSPLHF	TGTGCCTGGAGGGGGAGTAATTCACCCCTCCACTTT
TRBV5-1	TRBJ2-1	few	TRBD1	CASSLMTGDGNEQFF	TGCGCCAGCAGCTTAATGACAGGGGACGGCAATGAGCAGTTCTTC
TRBV10-3	TRBJ2-2	few	.	CAISDSLGETGELFF	TGTGCCATCAGTGATAGCCTGGGGGAAACCGGGGAGCTGTTTTTT
TRBV11-2	TRBJ1-3	few	TRBD1	CASSLDHRGGNTIYF	TGTGCCAGCAGCTTAGATCACAGGGGTGGAAACACCATATATTTT
TRBV6-5	TRBJ2-1	many	.	CASSYRAGFYNEQFF	TGTGCCAGCAGTTACAGAGCGGGTTTTTACAATGAGCAGTTCTTC
TRBV2	TRBJ2-3	.	.	CTICYRESVGDVTDTQYF	TGTACCATCTGTTACCGGGAATCGGTTGGGGACGTGACAGATACGCAGTATTTT
TRBV9	TRBJ2-1	many	TRBD2	CASSVVGGFDEQFF	TGTGCCAGCAGCGTAGTGGGGGGGTTCGATGAGCAGTTCTTC
TRBV10-2	TRBJ2-5	many	.	CASSPLLWAEETQYF	TGCGCCAGCAGTCCGCTCCTATGGGCGGAAGAGACCCAGTACTTC
TRBV24-1	TRBJ2-1	.	.	CATSDNRAGLYNEQFF	TGTGCCACCAGTGATAACAGGGCCGGACTATACAATGAGCAGTTCTTC
TRBV4-1	TRBJ2-4	.	.	CASSQELAGSIAKNIQYF	TGCGCCAGCAGCCAAGAACTGGCAGGGTCGATAGCCAAAAACATTCAGTACTTC
TRBV20-1	TRBJ2-7	.	.	CSARGWDRQYYEQYF	TGCAGTGCTAGAGGGTGGGATCGCCAGTACTACGAGCAGTACTTC
TRBV6-1	TRBJ2-3	.	.	CASSPKFGQFVSTDTQYF	TGTGCCAGCAGTCCTAAATTCGGACAGTTCGTTAGCACAGATACGCAGTATTTT